The present T cell receptor beta chain was sequenced within a study of identical twins. Germline loops: CDR1 MDHEN, CDR2 SYDVKM. Trimming removed 5 bases from V and 6 bases from J, with 17 bases in between. This CDR3 is 14 amino acids long. In this sample, this clonotype turned up a few times. TCRdb independently ran MiXCR on the 5' RACE reads; one entry per CDR3 protein. The sample has a few hundred thousand distinct CDR3 sequences, roughly 15% seen once; the top ten hold roughly 0.44%. This sample was shared with a second study, whose subject was yellow fever vaccine responses in identical twins. That publication notes: A vaccine T cell response that seemed partly convergent and partly personalized was reported in twins.

The rearrangement links TRBV28 to TRBJ2-7; possibly TRBD1 for D (6 bases). The source is a woman aged 18-29 years in good health. The sample consisted of CD4+ T cells sorted from blood. The CDR3 loop is CASSIQGHAGEQYF. The CDR3 coding sequence is TGTGCCAGCAGTATTCAGGGGCACGCCGGCGAGCAGTACTTC.